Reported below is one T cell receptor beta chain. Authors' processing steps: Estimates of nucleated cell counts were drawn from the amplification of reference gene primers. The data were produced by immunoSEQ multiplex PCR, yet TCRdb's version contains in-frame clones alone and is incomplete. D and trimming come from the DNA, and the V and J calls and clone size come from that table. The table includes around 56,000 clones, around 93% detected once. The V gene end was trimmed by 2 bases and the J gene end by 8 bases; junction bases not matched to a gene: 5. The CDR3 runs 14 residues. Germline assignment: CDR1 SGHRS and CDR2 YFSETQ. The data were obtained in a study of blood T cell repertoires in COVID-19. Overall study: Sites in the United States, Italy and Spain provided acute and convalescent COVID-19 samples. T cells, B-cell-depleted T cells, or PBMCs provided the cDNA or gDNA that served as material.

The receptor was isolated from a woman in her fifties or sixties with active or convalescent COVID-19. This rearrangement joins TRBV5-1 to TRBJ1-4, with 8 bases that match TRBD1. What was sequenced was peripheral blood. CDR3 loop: CASSFDRGSEKLFF. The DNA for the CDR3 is TGCGCCAGCAGCTTCGACAGGGGTTCAGAAAAACTGTTTTTT.